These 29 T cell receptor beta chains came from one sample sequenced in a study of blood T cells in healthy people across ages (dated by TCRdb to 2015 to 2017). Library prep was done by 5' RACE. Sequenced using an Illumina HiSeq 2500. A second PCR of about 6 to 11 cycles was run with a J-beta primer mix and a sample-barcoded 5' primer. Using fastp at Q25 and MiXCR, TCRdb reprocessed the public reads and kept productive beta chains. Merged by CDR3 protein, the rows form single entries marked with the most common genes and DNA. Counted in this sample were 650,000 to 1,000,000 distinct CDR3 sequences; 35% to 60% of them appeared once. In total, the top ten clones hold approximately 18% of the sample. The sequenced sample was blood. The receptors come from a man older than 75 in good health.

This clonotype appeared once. The CDR3 region has the DNA TGCAGCGTTCCTGGGACTAGCGGAGGTGATTTGTACAATGAGCAGTTCTTC. Protein: CSVPGTSGGDLYNEQFF. The chain combines TRBV29-1 with TRBJ2-1; 11 positions agree with TRBD2. V lost 5 bases to trimming and J lost 4 bases; unmatched junction nucleotides: 13. Germline values: CDR1 SQVTM, CDR2 ANQGSEA. The length of the CDR3 is 17 residues.

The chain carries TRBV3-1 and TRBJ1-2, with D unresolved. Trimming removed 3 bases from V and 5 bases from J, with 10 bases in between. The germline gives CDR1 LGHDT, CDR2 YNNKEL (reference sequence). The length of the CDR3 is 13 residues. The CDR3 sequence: CASSQTDSYGYTF. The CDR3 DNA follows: TGTGCCAGCAGCCAGACTGATTCATATGGCTACACCTTC.

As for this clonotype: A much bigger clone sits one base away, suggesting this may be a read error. The CDR3 DNA sequence: TGTGCCAGCACTGCGCGGATTAGGGATGAGCAGTACTTC. Protein: CASTARIRDEQYF. The chain combines TRBV6-2 or TRBV6-3 with TRBJ2-7; D is unresolved. CDR3 length: 13 amino acids. CDR1 is MNHEY and CDR2 is SVGEGT in the germline V gene. The V gene lost 7 bases and the J gene lost 7 bases, with 17 bases spanning the gap.

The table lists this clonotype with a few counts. CDR3 residues: CAISESMIDRDENEQFF. The CDR3 DNA reads TGTGCCATCAGTGAGTCGATGATAGACAGGGATGAGAATGAGCAGTTCTTC. The V and J genes are TRBV10-3 and TRBJ2-1, with 7 bases lining up with TRBD1. The CDR3 is made up of 17 amino acids. V dropped 0 bases and J dropped 7; count of bases not matched to a gene: 12. Germline assignment: CDR1 ENHRY and CDR2 SYGVKD.

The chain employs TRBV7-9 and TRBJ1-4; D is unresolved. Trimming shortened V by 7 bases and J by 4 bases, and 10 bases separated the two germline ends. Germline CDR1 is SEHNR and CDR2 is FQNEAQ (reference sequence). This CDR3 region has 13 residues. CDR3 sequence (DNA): TGTGCCAGCAACGATCCTGGTAATGAAAAACTGTTTTTT. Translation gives CASNDPGNEKLFF.

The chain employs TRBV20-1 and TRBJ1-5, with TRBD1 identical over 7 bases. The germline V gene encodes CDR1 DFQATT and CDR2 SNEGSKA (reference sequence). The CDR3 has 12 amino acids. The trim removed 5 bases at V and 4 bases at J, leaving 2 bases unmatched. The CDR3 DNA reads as TGCAGTGCTGGCAGGGGGAATCAGCCCCAGCATTTT. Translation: CSAGRGNQPQHF.

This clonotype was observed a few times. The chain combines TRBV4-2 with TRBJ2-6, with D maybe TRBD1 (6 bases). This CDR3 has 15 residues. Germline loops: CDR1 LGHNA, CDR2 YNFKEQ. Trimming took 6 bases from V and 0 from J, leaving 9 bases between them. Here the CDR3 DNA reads TGTGCCAGCAGTGGGGGCGCCTCTGGGGCCAACGTCCTGACTTTC. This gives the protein CASSGGASGANVLTF.

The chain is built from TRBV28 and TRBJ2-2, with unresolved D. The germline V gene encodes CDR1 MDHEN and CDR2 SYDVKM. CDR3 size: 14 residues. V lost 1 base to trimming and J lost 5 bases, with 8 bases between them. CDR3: CASSLSLGTGELFF. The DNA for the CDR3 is TGTGCCAGCAGTTTATCCCTCGGGACCGGGGAGCTGTTTTTT.

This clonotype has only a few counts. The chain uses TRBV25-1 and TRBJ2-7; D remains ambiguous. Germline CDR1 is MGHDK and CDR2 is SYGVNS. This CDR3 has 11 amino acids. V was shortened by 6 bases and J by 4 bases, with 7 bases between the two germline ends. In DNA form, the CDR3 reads TGTGCCAGCAGGAGGATTTACGAGCAGTACTTC. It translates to CASRRIYEQYF.

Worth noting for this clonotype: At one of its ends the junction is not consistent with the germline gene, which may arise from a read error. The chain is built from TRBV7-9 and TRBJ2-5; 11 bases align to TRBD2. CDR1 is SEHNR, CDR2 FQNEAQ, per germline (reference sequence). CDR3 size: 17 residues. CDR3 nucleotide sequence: TGTGCCGGCAGCTCACCCCTGGGACTAGCGGTACAAGAGACCCAGTACTTC. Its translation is CAGSSPLGLAVQETQYF.

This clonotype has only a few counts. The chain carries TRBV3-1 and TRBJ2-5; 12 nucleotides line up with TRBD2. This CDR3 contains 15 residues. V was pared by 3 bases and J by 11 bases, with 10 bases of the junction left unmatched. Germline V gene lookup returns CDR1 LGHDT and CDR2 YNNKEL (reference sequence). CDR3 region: CASSQGLAGVLGQYF. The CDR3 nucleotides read TGTGCCAGCAGCCAGGGACTAGCGGGCGTTCTTGGGCAGTACTTC.

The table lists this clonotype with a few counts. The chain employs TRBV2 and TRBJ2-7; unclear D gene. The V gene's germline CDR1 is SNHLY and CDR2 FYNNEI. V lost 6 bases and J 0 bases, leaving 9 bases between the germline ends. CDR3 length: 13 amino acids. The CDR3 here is CASSQDGSYEQYF. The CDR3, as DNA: TGTGCCAGCAGCCAAGACGGCTCCTACGAGCAGTACTTC.

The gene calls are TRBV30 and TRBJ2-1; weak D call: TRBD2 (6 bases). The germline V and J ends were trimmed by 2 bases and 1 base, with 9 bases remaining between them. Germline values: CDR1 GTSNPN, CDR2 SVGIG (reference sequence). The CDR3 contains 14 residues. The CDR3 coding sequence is TGTGCCTGGAGTTTGGGGGGATCCTACAATGAGCAGTTCTTC. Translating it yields CAWSLGGSYNEQFF.

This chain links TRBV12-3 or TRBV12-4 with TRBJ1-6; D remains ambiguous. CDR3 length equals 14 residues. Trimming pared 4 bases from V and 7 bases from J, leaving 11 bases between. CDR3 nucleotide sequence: TGTGCCAGCAGTTCCGGGTTGGGGAATTCACCCCTCCACTTT. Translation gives CASSSGLGNSPLHF.

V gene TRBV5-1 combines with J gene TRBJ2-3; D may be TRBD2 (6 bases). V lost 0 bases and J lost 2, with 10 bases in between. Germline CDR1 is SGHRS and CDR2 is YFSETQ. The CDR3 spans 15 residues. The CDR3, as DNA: TGCGCCAGCAGCTTGGGCGGCGGGAACACAGATACGCAGTATTTT. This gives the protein CASSLGGGNTDTQYF.

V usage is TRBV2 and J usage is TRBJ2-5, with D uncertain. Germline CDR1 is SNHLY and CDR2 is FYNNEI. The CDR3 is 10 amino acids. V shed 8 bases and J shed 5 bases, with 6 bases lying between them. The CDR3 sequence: CASYEETQYF. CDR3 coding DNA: TGTGCCAGCTATGAGGAGACCCAGTACTTC.

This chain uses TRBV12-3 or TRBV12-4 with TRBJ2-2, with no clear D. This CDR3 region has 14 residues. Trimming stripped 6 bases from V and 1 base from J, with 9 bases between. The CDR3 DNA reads TGTGCCAGCAGACTCCGCGGGAACACCGGGGAGCTGTTTTTT. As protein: CASRLRGNTGELFF.

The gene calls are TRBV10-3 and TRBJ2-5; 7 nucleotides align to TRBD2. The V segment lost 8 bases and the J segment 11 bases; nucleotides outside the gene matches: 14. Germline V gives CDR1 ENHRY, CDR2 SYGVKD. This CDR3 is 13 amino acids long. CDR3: CAIGLAGVDEQYF. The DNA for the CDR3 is TGTGCCATCGGACTGGCGGGAGTCGATGAGCAGTACTTC.

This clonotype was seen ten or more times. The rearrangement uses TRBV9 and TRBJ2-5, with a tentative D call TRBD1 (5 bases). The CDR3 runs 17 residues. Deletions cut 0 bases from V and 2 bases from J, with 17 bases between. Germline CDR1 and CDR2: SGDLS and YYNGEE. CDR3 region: CASSVGVSGRAQETQYF. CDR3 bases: TGTGCCAGCAGCGTAGGAGTCTCAGGCAGGGCTCAAGAGACCCAGTACTTC.

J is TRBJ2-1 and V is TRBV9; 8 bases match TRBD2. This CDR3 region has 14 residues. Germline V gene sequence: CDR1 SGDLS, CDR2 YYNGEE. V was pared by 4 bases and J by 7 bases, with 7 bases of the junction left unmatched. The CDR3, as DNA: TGTGCCAGCAGCCTCCGGACTAGCTGGAATGAGCAGTTCTTC. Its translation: CASSLRTSWNEQFF.

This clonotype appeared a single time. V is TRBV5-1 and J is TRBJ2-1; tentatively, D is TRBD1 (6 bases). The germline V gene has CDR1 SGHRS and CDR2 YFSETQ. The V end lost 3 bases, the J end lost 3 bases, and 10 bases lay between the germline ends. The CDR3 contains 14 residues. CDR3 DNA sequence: TGCGCCAGCAGCTCGCGACAGGACTACAATGAGCAGTTCTTC. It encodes CASSSRQDYNEQFF.

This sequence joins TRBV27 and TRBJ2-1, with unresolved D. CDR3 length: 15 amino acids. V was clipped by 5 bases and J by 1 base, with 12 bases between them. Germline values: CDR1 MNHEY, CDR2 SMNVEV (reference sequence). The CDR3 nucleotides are TGTGCCAGCAGTACCTATCTGGAGTCCTACAATGAGCAGTTCTTC. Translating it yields CASSTYLESYNEQFF.

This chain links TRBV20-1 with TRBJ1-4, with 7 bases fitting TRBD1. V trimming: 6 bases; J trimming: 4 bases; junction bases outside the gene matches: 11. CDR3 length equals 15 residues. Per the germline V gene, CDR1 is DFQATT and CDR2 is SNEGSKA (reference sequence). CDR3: CSAPTRQGYNEKLFF. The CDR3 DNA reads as TGCAGTGCCCCGACCCGACAGGGTTATAATGAAAAACTGTTTTTT.

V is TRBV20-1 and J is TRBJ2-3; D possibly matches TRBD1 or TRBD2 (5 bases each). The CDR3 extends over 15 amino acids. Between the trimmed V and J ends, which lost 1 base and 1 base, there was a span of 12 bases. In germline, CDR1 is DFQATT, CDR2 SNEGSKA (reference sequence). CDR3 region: CSARAVGRGTDTQYF. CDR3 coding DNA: TGCAGTGCTAGAGCCGTGGGACGAGGCACAGATACGCAGTATTTT.

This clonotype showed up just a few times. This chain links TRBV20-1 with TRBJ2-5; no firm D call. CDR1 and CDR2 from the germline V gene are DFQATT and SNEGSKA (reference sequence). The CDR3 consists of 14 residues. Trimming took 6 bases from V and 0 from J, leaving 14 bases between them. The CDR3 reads CSAHPPRNQETQYF. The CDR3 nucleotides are TGCAGTGCCCACCCCCCTCGGAACCAAGAGACCCAGTACTTC.

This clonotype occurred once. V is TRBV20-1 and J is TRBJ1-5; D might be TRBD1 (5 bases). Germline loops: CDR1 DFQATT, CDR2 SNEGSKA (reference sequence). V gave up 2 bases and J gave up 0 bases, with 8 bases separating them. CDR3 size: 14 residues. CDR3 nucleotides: TGCAGTGCTAGACAGGGAATTAGCAATCAGCCCCAGCATTTT. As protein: CSARQGISNQPQHF.

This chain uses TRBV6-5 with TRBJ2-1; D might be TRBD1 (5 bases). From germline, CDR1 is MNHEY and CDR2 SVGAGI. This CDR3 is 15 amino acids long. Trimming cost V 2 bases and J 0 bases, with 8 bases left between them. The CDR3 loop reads CASSYGASSYNEQFF. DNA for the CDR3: TGTGCCAGCAGTTACGGGGCGAGCTCCTACAATGAGCAGTTCTTC.

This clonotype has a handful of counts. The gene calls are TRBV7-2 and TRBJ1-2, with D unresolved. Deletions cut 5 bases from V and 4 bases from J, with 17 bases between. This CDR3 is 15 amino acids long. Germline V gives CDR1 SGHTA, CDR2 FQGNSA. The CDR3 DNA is TGTGCCAGCAGCAAGCTTGTGGGCCCGGGCTATGGCTACACCTTC. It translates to CASSKLVGPGYGYTF.

Here the CDR3 DNA reads TGCAGTGCTAGAGGACAGGGGGCATTCTCCTACGAGCAGTACTTC. This encodes CSARGQGAFSYEQYF. V is TRBV20-1 and J is TRBJ2-7; 10 bases map to TRBD1. Germline V gene data show CDR1 as DFQATT and CDR2 as SNEGSKA (reference sequence). The ends lost 1 base at V and 0 bases at J; junction bases unmatched: 3. CDR3 size: 15 residues.